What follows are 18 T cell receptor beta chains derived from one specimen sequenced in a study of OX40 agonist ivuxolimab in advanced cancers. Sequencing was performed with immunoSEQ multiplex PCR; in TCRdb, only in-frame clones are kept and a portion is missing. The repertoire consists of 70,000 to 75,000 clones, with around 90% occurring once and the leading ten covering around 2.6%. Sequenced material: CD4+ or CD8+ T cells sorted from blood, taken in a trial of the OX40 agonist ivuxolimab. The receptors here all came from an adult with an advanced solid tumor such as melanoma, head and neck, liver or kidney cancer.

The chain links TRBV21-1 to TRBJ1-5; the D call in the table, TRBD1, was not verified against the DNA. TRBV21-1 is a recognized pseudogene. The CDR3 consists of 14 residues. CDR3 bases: TGTGCCAGCAGCAGAATGACACGGTATCAGCCCCAGCATTTT. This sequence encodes CASSRMTRYQPQHF.

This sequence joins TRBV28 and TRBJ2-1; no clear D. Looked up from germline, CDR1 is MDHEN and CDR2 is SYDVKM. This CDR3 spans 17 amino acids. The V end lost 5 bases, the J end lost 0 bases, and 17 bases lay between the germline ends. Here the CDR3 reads CASSLSRRKLSYNEQFF. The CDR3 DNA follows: TGTGCCAGCAGTCTCAGCCGGCGCAAACTCTCCTACAATGAGCAGTTCTTC. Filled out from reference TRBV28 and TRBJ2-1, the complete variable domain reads DVKVTQSSRYLVKRTGEKVFLECVQDMDHENMFWYRQDPGLGLRLIYFSYDVKMKEKGDIPEGYSVSREKKERFSLILESASTNQTSMYLCASSLSRRKLSYNEQFFGPGTRLTVL.

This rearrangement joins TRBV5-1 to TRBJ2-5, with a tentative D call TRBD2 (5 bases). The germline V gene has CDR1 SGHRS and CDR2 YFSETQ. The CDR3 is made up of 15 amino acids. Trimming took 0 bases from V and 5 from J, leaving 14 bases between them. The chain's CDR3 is CASSLVSSPGETQYF. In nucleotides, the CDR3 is TGCGCCAGCAGCTTGGTTTCTAGCCCGGGGGAGACCCAGTACTTC.

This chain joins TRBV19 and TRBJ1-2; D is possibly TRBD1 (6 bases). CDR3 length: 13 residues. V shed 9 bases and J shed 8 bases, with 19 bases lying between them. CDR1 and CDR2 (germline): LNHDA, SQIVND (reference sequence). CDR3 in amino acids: CASAPTGSRGYTF. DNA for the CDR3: TGTGCCAGCGCACCCACAGGGTCGAGAGGCTACACCTTC.

CDR3 region: CASSYGTGMVPTEAFF. CDR3 DNA: TGTGCCAGCAGTTACGGGACAGGGATGGTTCCCACTGAAGCTTTCTTT. The chain couples TRBV6-5 to TRBJ1-1, with 9 nucleotides matching TRBD1. This CDR3 has 16 amino acids. Germline V gene lookup returns CDR1 MNHEY and CDR2 SVGAGI. The V segment lost 2 bases and the J segment 4 bases; nucleotides outside the gene matches: 8.

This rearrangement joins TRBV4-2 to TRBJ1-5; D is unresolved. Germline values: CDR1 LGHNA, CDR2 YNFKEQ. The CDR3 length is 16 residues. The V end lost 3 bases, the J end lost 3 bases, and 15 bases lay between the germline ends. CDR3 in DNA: TGTGCCAGCAGCCACCTTCGAGGCCCGAACAATCAGCCCCAGCATTTT. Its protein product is CASSHLRGPNNQPQHF.

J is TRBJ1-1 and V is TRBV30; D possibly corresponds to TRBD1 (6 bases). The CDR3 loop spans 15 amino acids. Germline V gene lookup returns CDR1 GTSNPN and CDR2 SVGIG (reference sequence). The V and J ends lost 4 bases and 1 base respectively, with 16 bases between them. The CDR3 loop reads CAWIGGPTGNTEAFF. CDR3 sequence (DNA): TGTGCCTGGATTGGGGGCCCTACAGGGAACACTGAAGCTTTCTTT.

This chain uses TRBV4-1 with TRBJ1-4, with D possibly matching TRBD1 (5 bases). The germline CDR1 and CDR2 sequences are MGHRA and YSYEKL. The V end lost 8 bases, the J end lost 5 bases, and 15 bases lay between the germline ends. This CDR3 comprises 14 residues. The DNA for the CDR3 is TGCGCCAGCTCCAGACGGGGCAGGAATGAAAAACTGTTTTTT. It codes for CASSRRGRNEKLFF.

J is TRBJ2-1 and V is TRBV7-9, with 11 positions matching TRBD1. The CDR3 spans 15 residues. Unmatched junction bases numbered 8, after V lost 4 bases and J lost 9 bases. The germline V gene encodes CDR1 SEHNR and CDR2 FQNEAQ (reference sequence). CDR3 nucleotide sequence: TGTGCCAGCAGCTCGGCAGGACAGGGGGCATTTGAGCAGTTCTTC. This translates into CASSSAGQGAFEQFF.

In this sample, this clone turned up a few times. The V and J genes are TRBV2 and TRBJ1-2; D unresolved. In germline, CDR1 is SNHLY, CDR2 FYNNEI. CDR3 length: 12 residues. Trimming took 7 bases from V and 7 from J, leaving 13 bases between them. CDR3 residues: CASTREEGGYTF. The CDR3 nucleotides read TGTGCCAGCACGAGGGAAGAGGGTGGCTACACCTTC. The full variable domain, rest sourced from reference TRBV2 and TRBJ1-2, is EPEVTQTPSHQVTQMGQEVILRCVPISNHLYFYWYRQILGQKVEFLVSFYNNEISEKSEIFDDQFSVERPDGSNFTLKIRSTKLEDSAMYFCASTREEGGYTFGSGTRLTVV.

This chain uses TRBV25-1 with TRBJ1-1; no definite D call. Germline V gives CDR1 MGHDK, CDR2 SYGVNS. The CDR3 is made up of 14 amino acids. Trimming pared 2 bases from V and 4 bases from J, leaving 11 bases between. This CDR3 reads CASSENGWGTEAFF. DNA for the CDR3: TGTGCCAGCAGTGAAAATGGGTGGGGCACTGAAGCTTTCTTT.

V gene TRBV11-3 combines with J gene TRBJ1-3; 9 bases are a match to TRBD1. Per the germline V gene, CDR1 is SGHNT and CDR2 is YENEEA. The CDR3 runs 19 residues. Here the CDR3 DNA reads TGTGCAACATCCCCCGGACAGGGGTTCGAGACAAGACCTGGAAACACCATATATTTT. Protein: CATSPGQGFETRPGNTIYF. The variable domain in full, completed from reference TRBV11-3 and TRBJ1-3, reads EAGVVQSPRYKIIEKKQPVAFWCNPISGHNTLYWYLQNLGQGPELLIRYENEEAVDDSQLPKDRFSAERLKGVDSTLKIQPAELGDSAVYLCATSPGQGFETRPGNTIYFGEGSWLTVV.

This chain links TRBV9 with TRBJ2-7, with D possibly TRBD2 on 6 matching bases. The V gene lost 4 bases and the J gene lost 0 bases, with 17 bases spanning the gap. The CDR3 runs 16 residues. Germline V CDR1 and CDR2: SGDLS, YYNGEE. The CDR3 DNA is TGTGCCAGCAGCTTTAGTGGGGACGGGAGCTCCTACGAGCAGTACTTC. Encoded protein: CASSFSGDGSSYEQYF.

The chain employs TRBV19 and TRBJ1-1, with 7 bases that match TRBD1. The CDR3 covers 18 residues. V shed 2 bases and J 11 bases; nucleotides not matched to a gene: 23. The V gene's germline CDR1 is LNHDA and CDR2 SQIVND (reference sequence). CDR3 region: CASSISLRDRASRKEAFF. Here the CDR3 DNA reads TGTGCCAGTAGTATATCTCTCCGGGACAGAGCTTCTAGAAAGGAGGCTTTCTTT. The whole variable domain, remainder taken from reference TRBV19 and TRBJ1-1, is DGGITQSPKYLFRKEGQNVTLSCEQNLNHDAMYWYRQDPGQGLRLIYYSQIVNDFQKGDIAEGYSVSREKKESFPLTVTSAQKNPTAFYLCASSISLRDRASRKEAFFGQGTRLTVV.

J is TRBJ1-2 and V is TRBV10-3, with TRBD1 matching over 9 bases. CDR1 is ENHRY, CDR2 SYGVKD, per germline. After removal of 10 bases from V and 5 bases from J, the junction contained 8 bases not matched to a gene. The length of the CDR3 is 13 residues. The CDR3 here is CATRTGVLYGYTF. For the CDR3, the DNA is TGTGCCACCAGGACAGGGGTATTGTATGGCTACACCTTC.

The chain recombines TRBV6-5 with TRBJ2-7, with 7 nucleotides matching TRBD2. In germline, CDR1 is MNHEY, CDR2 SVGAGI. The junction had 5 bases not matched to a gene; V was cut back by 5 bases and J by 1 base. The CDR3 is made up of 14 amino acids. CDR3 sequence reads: CASSRAGTSYEQYF. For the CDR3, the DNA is TGTGCCAGCAGTCGAGCGGGAACTTCCTACGAGCAGTACTTC.

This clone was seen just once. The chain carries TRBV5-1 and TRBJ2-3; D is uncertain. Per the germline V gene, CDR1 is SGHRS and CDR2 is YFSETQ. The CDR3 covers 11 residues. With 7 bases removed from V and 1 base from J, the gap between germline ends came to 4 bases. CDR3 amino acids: CASGRTDTQYF. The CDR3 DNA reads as TGCGCCAGCGGGCGCACAGATACGCAGTATTTT.

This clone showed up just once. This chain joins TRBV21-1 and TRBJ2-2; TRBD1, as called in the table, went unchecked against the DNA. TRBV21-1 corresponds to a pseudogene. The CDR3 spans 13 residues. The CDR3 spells CASNDRDTGELFF. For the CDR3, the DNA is TGTGCCAGCAACGACAGGGATACCGGGGAGCTGTTTTTT.